Shown below are 31 T cell receptor beta chains from a single sample sequenced in a study of blood T cell repertoires in COVID-19. Sequencing was performed with immunoSEQ multiplex PCR; in TCRdb, only in-frame clones are kept and a portion is missing. The sample contains just over 250,000 clones, about 90% of which appear only once. What was sequenced was peripheral blood. These receptors were taken from a young adult with COVID-19, enrolled during active disease.

This chain links TRBV19 with TRBJ2-5; 7 bases agree with TRBD1. With 11 bases clipped from V and 2 bases from J, the junction kept 14 bases outside the gene matches. The CDR3 consists of 15 residues. The germline CDR1 and CDR2 sequences are LNHDA and SQIVND (reference sequence). CDR3 sequence reads: CAPLPQTGRQETQYF. The CDR3 bases are TGTGCCCCACTGCCTCAGACAGGGAGACAAGAGACCCAGTACTTC.

The J gene is TRBJ2-1, the V gene TRBV6-2 or TRBV6-3; 12 bases are shared with TRBD2. In germline, CDR1 is MNHEY, CDR2 SVGEGT. V shed 6 bases, J shed 5 bases, and the junction held 8 bases outside the gene matches. The CDR3 sequence is 16 residues long. The CDR3 protein is CASSPSGRAINNEQFF. CDR3 coding DNA: TGTGCCAGCAGCCCTAGCGGGAGGGCCATCAACAATGAGCAGTTCTTC.

The chain carries TRBV6-5 and TRBJ1-2, with 9 bases that match TRBD1. The V gene's germline CDR1 is MNHEY and CDR2 SVGAGI. The CDR3 runs to 13 residues. With V trimmed by 7 bases and J by 7 bases, 7 bases remained unmatched. The CDR3 bases are TGTGCCAGCACGGGGACAGGGTCGATTGGCTACACCTTC. This translates into CASTGTGSIGYTF.

V usage is TRBV19 and J usage is TRBJ1-5; a possible D gene is TRBD1 (5 bases). V lost 6 bases, J lost 3 bases, and 9 bases lay in between. Germline V gene lookup returns CDR1 LNHDA and CDR2 SQIVND (reference sequence). The CDR3 extends over 13 amino acids. The CDR3 coding sequence is TGTGCCAGTAGCCAGGGACTCAATCAGCCCCAGCATTTT. As protein: CASSQGLNQPQHF.

J is TRBJ2-5 and V is TRBV2; the D is unclear. The germline V gene encodes CDR1 SNHLY and CDR2 FYNNEI. Trimming shortened V by 7 bases and J by 4 bases, and 22 bases separated the two germline ends. This CDR3 has 16 amino acids. DNA of the CDR3: TGTGCCAGCATGGAACCCCAGGTTATGGTGGGAGAGACCCAGTACTTC. It is translated as CASMEPQVMVGETQYF.

The chain recombines TRBV5-1 with TRBJ1-1, with 11 bases aligning to TRBD1. V lost 4 bases, J lost 4 bases, and 12 bases stayed unmatched. The length of the CDR3 is 17 residues. The germline CDR1 and CDR2 sequences are SGHRS and YFSETQ. This CDR3 is CASSQPTGQGERTEAFF. The CDR3 DNA is TGCGCCAGCAGCCAGCCAACGGGACAGGGGGAGCGCACTGAAGCTTTCTTT.

This sequence joins TRBV15 and TRBJ2-3; 7 bases agree with TRBD1. The ends lost 9 bases at V and 3 bases at J; junction bases unmatched: 9. Germline V gives CDR1 LNHNV, CDR2 YYDKDF (reference sequence). There are 14 residues in the CDR3. This CDR3 reads CATTTGVRTDTQYF. The CDR3 DNA follows: TGTGCCACAACCACAGGGGTGCGGACAGATACGCAGTATTTT. The full variable domain, with the rest looked up from reference TRBV15 and TRBJ2-3, is DAMVIQNPRYQVTQFGKPVTLSCSQTLNHNVMYWYQQKSSQAPKLLFHYYDKDFNNEADTPDNFQSRRPNTSFCFLDIRSPGLGDTAMYLCATTTGVRTDTQYFGPGTRLTVL.

The J gene is TRBJ2-7, the V gene TRBV27, with D possibly matching TRBD1 (5 bases). The ends were cut back, 3 bases at V and 2 bases at J, with 8 bases in the middle. The CDR3 is made up of 13 amino acids. Germline CDR1 is MNHEY and CDR2 is SMNVEV (reference sequence). The CDR3 DNA reads TGTGCCAGCAGTTTGGCAGGGCCCTACGAGCAGTACTTC. This sequence encodes CASSLAGPYEQYF.

The table lists this clone with a count of one. The chain recombines TRBV19 with TRBJ1-1; D is unclear. V lost 3 bases and J lost 3, with 5 bases in between. Germline CDR1 and CDR2: LNHDA and SQIVND (reference sequence). This CDR3 comprises 12 residues. The CDR3 sequence: CASSMGDTEAFF. The CDR3, as DNA: TGTGCCAGTAGTATGGGAGACACTGAAGCTTTCTTT.

This sequence joins TRBV6-5 and TRBJ2-4, with a weak D call TRBD2 (7 bases). The CDR3 extends over 15 amino acids. Trimming cost V 6 bases and J 0 bases, with 12 bases left between them. CDR1 MNHEY and CDR2 SVGAGI come from the germline V gene. In nucleotides, the CDR3 is TGTGCCAGCAGGGAGGGGGGGACAGCCAAAAACATTCAGTACTTC. Translated: CASREGGTAKNIQYF.

The chain carries TRBV5-1 and TRBJ1-1; TRBD1 agrees at 8 bases. The germline gives CDR1 SGHRS, CDR2 YFSETQ. CDR3 length equals 15 residues. Unmatched junction bases numbered 4, after V lost 3 bases and J lost 0 bases. The DNA for the CDR3 is TGCGCCAGCAGCTCTGGGGACAGGATGAACACTGAAGCTTTCTTT. It translates to CASSSGDRMNTEAFF.

The CDR3 DNA reads as TGCGCCAGCAGCTTGGGAGACAGGGTAACTCCAGATACGCAGTATTTT. It translates to CASSLGDRVTPDTQYF. The rearrangement uses TRBV5-1 and TRBJ2-3; 7 nucleotides agree with TRBD1. With 0 bases clipped from V and 4 bases from J, the junction kept 8 bases outside the gene matches. The CDR3 spans 16 residues. From germline, CDR1 is SGHRS and CDR2 YFSETQ.

The V and J genes are TRBV7-2 and TRBJ2-7; D is possibly TRBD2 (5 bases). The V gene lost 7 bases and the J gene lost 2 bases, with 21 bases spanning the gap. Looked up from germline, CDR1 is SGHTA and CDR2 is FQGNSA. The CDR3 length is 16 residues. CDR3 region: CASNSPSEGSTYEQYF. Written as DNA, the CDR3 is TGTGCCAGCAACTCCCCCTCCGAGGGCAGCACCTACGAGCAGTACTTC.

This clone was detected ten times or more. This sequence joins TRBV7-8 and TRBJ2-2; perhaps TRBD2 as D (5 bases). Trimming stripped 5 bases from V and 5 bases from J, with 12 bases between. Germline V gene sequence: CDR1 SGHVS, CDR2 FQNEAQ. CDR3 size: 14 residues. CDR3 coding DNA: TGTGCCAGCAGCCAGAGGGCCCAGACCGGGGAGCTGTTTTTT. This encodes CASSQRAQTGELFF.

This chain links TRBV21-1 with TRBJ2-7; the tabulated D call, TRBD2, remains unverified against the DNA. TRBV21-1 is flagged as a pseudogene. The CDR3 sequence is 18 residues long. CDR3 loop: CASSKGTSGSLIGYEQYF. The CDR3 nucleotides are TGTGCCAGCAGCAAAGGAACTAGCGGATCCCTCATCGGCTACGAGCAGTACTTC.

The rearrangement uses TRBV7-8 and TRBJ1-2; 11 nucleotides agree with TRBD1. The CDR3 consists of 15 residues. J gave up 5 bases and V 5 bases, and 7 bases lay outside the gene matches. Germline values: CDR1 SGHVS, CDR2 FQNEAQ. The CDR3 here is CASSAPGQGAYGYTF. In nucleotides, the CDR3 is TGTGCCAGCAGCGCACCCGGACAGGGGGCGTATGGCTACACCTTC.

This chain joins TRBV5-1 and TRBJ1-3; TRBD1 is a possible D gene (5 bases). Germline V gives CDR1 SGHRS, CDR2 YFSETQ. V shed 4 bases and J shed 0 bases, with 11 bases lying between them. The CDR3 loop spans 15 amino acids. DNA for the CDR3: TGCGCCAGCAGCACGGACACTAACTCTGGAAACACCATATATTTT. Translating it yields CASSTDTNSGNTIYF.

This chain links TRBV10-3 with TRBJ2-7; 8 bases match TRBD1. V trimming: 0 bases; J trimming: 2 bases; junction bases outside the gene matches: 6. Germline assignment: CDR1 ENHRY and CDR2 SYGVKD. This CDR3 is 16 amino acids long. The CDR3 nucleotides read TGTGCCATCAGTGAGTCCCGGAGACAGGGGACCTACGAGCAGTACTTC. It translates to CAISESRRQGTYEQYF.

V and J are TRBV12-3 or TRBV12-4 and TRBJ1-5; a possible D gene is TRBD1 (5 bases). The CDR3 sequence is 13 residues long. V gave up 3 bases and J gave up 4 bases, with 7 bases separating them. The CDR3 reads CASSLTVNQPQHF. In DNA, the CDR3 is TGTGCCAGCAGTTTGACAGTTAATCAGCCCCAGCATTTT.

The chain carries TRBV14 and TRBJ2-2; TRBD2 matches at 10 bases. The CDR3 spans 17 residues. After removal of 2 bases from V and 6 bases from J, the junction contained 9 bases not matched to a gene. Germline-derived CDR1 and CDR2 are SGHDN and FVKESK. Written as DNA, the CDR3 is TGTGCCAGCAGCCAACCAGAAGCGGGAGGGCCCGCCGGGGAGCTGTTTTTT. It specifies CASSQPEAGGPAGELFF.

The chain is built from TRBV6-5 and TRBJ1-1; D uncertain. In germline, CDR1 is MNHEY, CDR2 SVGAGI. Trimming pared 7 bases from V and 2 bases from J, leaving 11 bases between. The length of the CDR3 is 13 residues. DNA for the CDR3: TGTGCCAGCATTCGGGGATCCAACACTGAAGCTTTCTTT. Translated: CASIRGSNTEAFF.

This clone was detected only once. V usage is TRBV28 and J usage is TRBJ2-7; possible D gene TRBD2, 7 bases. CDR1 is MDHEN, CDR2 SYDVKM, per germline. V was trimmed by 6 bases and J by 3 bases, leaving 24 bases between them. The CDR3 loop spans 17 amino acids. The CDR3 nucleotides are TGTGCCAGCAGGGCGGCCACAGGGACCGGGGGGCACTACGAGCAGTACTTC. It translates to CASRAATGTGGHYEQYF.

The chain recombines TRBV7-9 with TRBJ1-5; 7 bases align to TRBD1. The germline V gene encodes CDR1 SEHNR and CDR2 FQNEAQ (reference sequence). V shed 1 base, J shed 2 bases, and the junction held 5 bases outside the gene matches. This CDR3 contains 16 residues. In nucleotides, the CDR3 is TGTGCCAGCAGCTTAGTGGGGCAGGGGGGCAATCAGCCCCAGCATTTT. Amino acids: CASSLVGQGGNQPQHF. The whole variable domain, filled in from reference TRBV7-9 and TRBJ1-5, reads DTGVSQNPRHKITKRGQNVTFRCDPISEHNRLYWYRQTLGQGPEFLTYFQNEAQLEKSRLLSDRFSAERPKGSFSTLEIQRTEQGDSAMYLCASSLVGQGGNQPQHFGDGTRLSIL.

The J gene is TRBJ1-6, the V gene TRBV10-2; 7 bases map to TRBD1. Germline V gene data show CDR1 as WSHSY and CDR2 as SAAADI. The CDR3 is 15 residues long. Losses at the gene ends were 7 bases for V and 5 bases for J; bases not matched to a gene: 8. The CDR3 nucleotides read TGCGCCAGCAAAATACAGGGGAAAGATAATTCACCCCTCCACTTT. Its translation: CASKIQGKDNSPLHF.

V usage is TRBV3-1 (or the pseudogene TRBV3-2) and J usage is TRBJ2-5, with a possible D match to TRBD2 (5 bases). This CDR3 is 16 amino acids long. Per the germline V gene, CDR1 is LGHDT and CDR2 is YNNKEL (reference sequence). Trimming left V 7 bases short and J 0 bases short, with 18 bases between. DNA of the CDR3: TGTGCCAGCAAAGGGTTTAGCGTAGTCAACCAAGAGACCCAGTACTTC. The encoded protein is CASKGFSVVNQETQYF.

This chain connects TRBV12-3 or TRBV12-4 to TRBJ1-1; D remains ambiguous. The V and J ends lost 7 bases and 1 base respectively, with 7 bases between them. This CDR3 has 12 residues. For the CDR3, the DNA is TGTGCCAGCACATCGAGGAACACTGAAGCTTTCTTT. Translated, it gives CASTSRNTEAFF.

This chain links TRBV18 with TRBJ2-1; 9 positions agree with TRBD2. V gave up 1 base and J gave up 4 bases; unmatched junction bases: 11. CDR3 length equals 18 residues. Looked up from germline, CDR1 is KGHSH and CDR2 is LQKENI. CDR3 DNA: TGTGCCAGCTCACCACTATCCGGGACTAGCATAATTTACAATGAGCAGTTCTTC. It translates to CASSPLSGTSIIYNEQFF.

This clone was seen just once. The V call is TRBV7-6, the J call TRBJ1-4; no definite D call. V was clipped by 5 bases and J by 8 bases, with 6 bases between them. This CDR3 is 11 amino acids long. From germline, CDR1 is SGHVS and CDR2 FNYEAQ. CDR3 in DNA: TGTGCCAGCAGCCCGGGGGAAAAACTGTTTTTT. Translation gives CASSPGEKLFF.

DNA of the CDR3: TGTGCCTGGAGTGTACTCCCTTTTTCAGCAGGGGGCGCGGATGGCTACACCTTC. This sequence encodes CAWSVLPFSAGGADGYTF. The chain joins TRBV30 to TRBJ1-2, with 8 bases matching TRBD1. Unmatched junction bases numbered 18, after V lost 0 bases and J lost 6 bases. Per the germline V gene, CDR1 is GTSNPN and CDR2 is SVGIG (reference sequence). CDR3 length equals 18 residues.

The J gene is TRBJ2-1, the V gene TRBV7-2; 12 bases are a match to TRBD2. This CDR3 has 17 residues. CDR1 SGHTA and CDR2 FQGNSA come from the germline V gene. J lost 3 bases, V lost 1 base, and 4 bases had no gene match. The CDR3 sequence: CASSLVGLAGLYNEQFF. In DNA form, the CDR3 reads TGTGCCAGCAGCTTAGTTGGACTAGCGGGACTCTACAATGAGCAGTTCTTC.

This chain uses TRBV24-1 with TRBJ2-7, with a tentative D call TRBD1 (6 bases). Germline CDR1 is KGHDR and CDR2 is SFDVKD. Trimming removed 5 bases from V and 3 bases from J, with 22 bases in between. The CDR3 is 17 amino acids. This CDR3 is CATSGTKASTGYYEQYF. Here the CDR3 DNA reads TGTGCCACCAGTGGTACCAAAGCATCGACAGGTTACTACGAGCAGTACTTC.